These 10 T cell receptor beta chains came from one sample sequenced in a study of blood T cell repertoires in COVID-19. Clones were read by immunoSEQ multiplex PCR, and TCRdb kept only the in-frame ones, dropping some. The sample shows more than 250,000 clones, 70% to 90% of them seen only once. Source material: peripheral blood. The receptors were gathered from a man aged 50 or older with active or convalescent COVID-19.

The chain has TRBV6-4 and TRBJ1-5; 7 nucleotides agree with TRBD1. The CDR3 length is 18 residues. Germline V gene lookup returns CDR1 MRHNA and CDR2 SNTAGT. The J segment lost 5 bases and the V segment lost 6 bases, leaving 19 bases of the junction unmatched. CDR3 DNA sequence: TGTGCCAGCAGCGAACGAGGGAAAGACAGGGTTAGGGATCAGCCCCAGCATTTT. It translates to CASSERGKDRVRDQPQHF.

The gene calls are TRBV28 and TRBJ1-5; 7 positions match TRBD1. J was trimmed by 6 bases and V by 3 bases; bases with no gene match: 20. This CDR3 is 19 amino acids long. CDR1 MDHEN and CDR2 SYDVKM come from the germline V gene. The CDR3 nucleotides are TGTGCCAGCAGTTTCGGCCGCAGACAGGGTGTGAGGGAAGGTCAGCCCCAGCATTTT. This codes for CASSFGRRQGVREGQPQHF.

This rearrangement joins TRBV6-5 to TRBJ1-1, with a possible D match to TRBD1 (5 bases). The V end lost 2 bases, the J end lost 4 bases, and 14 bases lay between the germline ends. The CDR3 is made up of 15 amino acids. Germline CDR1 reads MNHEY; CDR2 reads SVGAGI. The CDR3 DNA reads TGTGCCAGCAGTTACCAGGGTTGGGGCGGCACTGAAGCTTTCTTT. Its translation is CASSYQGWGGTEAFF.

The chain has TRBV5-4 and TRBJ2-3; 11 positions match TRBD2. J was trimmed by 4 bases and V by 4 bases; bases with no gene match: 8. The CDR3 runs 16 residues. Germline CDR1 and CDR2: SGHNT and YYREEE (reference sequence). CDR3 amino acids: CASSQVSGRAADTQYF. CDR3 DNA: TGTGCCAGCAGCCAGGTTAGCGGGAGGGCCGCAGATACGCAGTATTTT.

The chain recombines TRBV11-2 with TRBJ2-1; TRBD2 aligns across 12 bases. V lost 1 base, J lost 8 bases, and 3 bases stayed unmatched. CDR1 and CDR2 (germline): SGHAT, FQNNGV. The CDR3 consists of 15 residues. The CDR3 DNA reads TGTGCCAGCAGCTTAGGGGGACTAGCGGGCGATGAGCAGTTCTTC. Translated, it gives CASSLGGLAGDEQFF. The variable domain in full, completed from reference TRBV11-2 and TRBJ2-1, reads EAGVAQSPRYKIIEKRQSVAFWCNPISGHATLYWYQQILGQGPKLLIQFQNNGVVDDSQLPKDRFSAERLKGVDSTLKIQPAKLEDSAVYLCASSLGGLAGDEQFFGPGTRLTVL.

This chain links TRBV7-9 with TRBJ2-7; 11 bases fit TRBD1. Germline V gene sequence: CDR1 SEHNR, CDR2 FQNEAQ (reference sequence). The CDR3 is 14 residues long. V lost 5 bases to trimming and J lost 4 bases; unmatched junction nucleotides: 4. CDR3 region: CASSLGQGEYEQYF. As DNA, the CDR3 is TGTGCCAGCAGCCTGGGACAGGGGGAATACGAGCAGTACTTC.

The gene calls are TRBV7-9 and TRBJ2-6; TRBD1 might be the D (5 bases). The CDR3 is made up of 18 amino acids. V gave up 3 bases and J gave up 3 bases, with 18 bases separating them. CDR1 and CDR2 from the germline V gene are SEHNR and FQNEAQ (reference sequence). The CDR3 here is CASSFGATFIGGANVLTF. CDR3 in DNA: TGTGCCAGCAGCTTTGGGGCTACGTTCATTGGTGGGGCCAACGTCCTGACTTTC.

The chain couples TRBV5-6 to TRBJ1-5, with unresolved D. This CDR3 has 13 amino acids. V was shortened by 0 bases and J by 3 bases, with 4 bases between the two germline ends. The germline V gene encodes CDR1 SGHDT and CDR2 YYEEEE. Here the CDR3 reads CASSLGYNQPQHF. The CDR3 DNA follows: TGTGCCAGCAGCTTGGGTTACAATCAGCCCCAGCATTTT. Together with reference TRBV5-6 and TRBJ1-5, the CDR3 gives the full variable domain: DAGVTQSPTHLIKTRGQQVTLRCSPKSGHDTVSWYQQALGQGPQFIFQYYEEEERQRGNFPDRFSGHQFPNYSSELNVNALLLGDSALYLCASSLGYNQPQHFGDGTRLSIL.

This clone has just one count. J is TRBJ1-1 and V is TRBV5-6; maybe TRBD1 (6 bases). Germline lookup yields CDR1 SGHDT and CDR2 YYEEEE. This CDR3 has 15 amino acids. Trimming shortened V by 4 bases and J by 5 bases, and 18 bases separated the two germline ends. For the CDR3, the DNA is TGTGCCAGCAGCCCCAATCCCAGGGGTACTACTGAAGCTTTCTTT. This gives the protein CASSPNPRGTTEAFF. Combining the CDR3 with reference TRBV5-6 and TRBJ1-1 gives the whole variable domain DAGVTQSPTHLIKTRGQQVTLRCSPKSGHDTVSWYQQALGQGPQFIFQYYEEEERQRGNFPDRFSGHQFPNYSSELNVNALLLGDSALYLCASSPNPRGTTEAFFGQGTRLTVV.

The rearrangement joins TRBV24-1 to TRBJ2-5; 7 nucleotides line up with TRBD2. Germline-derived CDR1 and CDR2 are KGHDR and SFDVKD. The CDR3 is 17 residues long. The junction had 12 bases not matched to a gene; V was cut back by 0 bases and J by 6 bases. The CDR3 spells CATSDLPGRGTIQTQYF. DNA of the CDR3: TGTGCCACCAGTGATTTGCCCGGGCGTGGGACTATACAGACCCAGTACTTC.